The 13 T cell receptor beta chains presented below share a single source sample, sequenced in a study of control samples from healthy donors and cancer patients. Measured with immunoSEQ multiplex PCR; TCRdb has only the in-frame clones, and not every one. The sample shows some 210,000 clones, approximately 90% of them seen only once. The sequencing input was blood. These receptors all stem from a man younger than 45 in good health.

The chain employs TRBV24-1 and TRBJ2-3; D is ambiguous. V was cut by 3 bases and J by 6 bases, with 12 bases left in between. Germline CDR1 reads KGHDR; CDR2 reads SFDVKD. The CDR3 contains 14 residues. CDR3 in DNA: TGTGCCACCAGTGATGGGATGGGCTTGGATACGCAGTATTTT. It specifies CATSDGMGLDTQYF.

The genes are TRBV19 and TRBJ1-3; no clear D gene. The germline V and J ends were trimmed by 6 bases and 5 bases, with 11 bases remaining between them. The CDR3 is 13 residues long. Germline loops: CDR1 LNHDA, CDR2 SQIVND (reference sequence). DNA for the CDR3: TGTGCCAGTAGCCTCGATATCAGAAACACCATATATTTT. This codes for CASSLDIRNTIYF. Filled out from reference TRBV19 and TRBJ1-3, the complete variable domain reads DGGITQSPKYLFRKEGQNVTLSCEQNLNHDAMYWYRQDPGQGLRLIYYSQIVNDFQKGDIAEGYSVSREKKESFPLTVTSAQKNPTAFYLCASSLDIRNTIYFGEGSWLTVV.

The chain uses TRBV19 and TRBJ2-1, with TRBD1 identical over 7 bases. Germline V gene data show CDR1 as LNHDA and CDR2 as SQIVND (reference sequence). With 4 bases clipped from V and 3 bases from J, the junction kept 6 bases outside the gene matches. The CDR3 consists of 15 residues. DNA of the CDR3: TGTGCCAGTAGTACCTTCAGGGGGTACTACAATGAGCAGTTCTTC. Protein product: CASSTFRGYYNEQFF.

This rearrangement joins TRBV2 to TRBJ2-3, with D perhaps given as TRBD1 or TRBD2 (5 bases each). Germline V lookup: CDR1 SNHLY, CDR2 FYNNEI. The CDR3 sequence is 15 residues long. Trimming pared 7 bases from V and 2 bases from J, leaving 16 bases between. The CDR3 here is CASNPGPRHTDTQYF. The CDR3 nucleotides read TGTGCCAGCAACCCGGGACCTAGACACACAGATACGCAGTATTTT.

This chain connects TRBV7-9 to TRBJ2-1; D remains unclear. Germline V gene sequence: CDR1 SEHNR, CDR2 FQNEAQ (reference sequence). V gave up 1 base and J gave up 6 bases, with 4 bases separating them. This CDR3 has 12 amino acids. Written as DNA, the CDR3 is TGTGCCAGCAGCTTAGATTCCAATGAGCAGTTCTTC. Its translation is CASSLDSNEQFF.

This clone has more than one count but fewer than ten. This rearrangement joins TRBV11-2 to TRBJ1-1, with D unresolved. Per the germline V gene, CDR1 is SGHAT and CDR2 is FQNNGV. CDR3 length: 14 amino acids. The germline V and J ends were trimmed by 1 base and 1 base, with 7 bases remaining between them. Written as DNA, the CDR3 is TGTGCCAGCAGCTTAGTGCAGGCGAACACTGAAGCTTTCTTT. It is translated as CASSLVQANTEAFF.

V and J are TRBV14 and TRBJ1-2, with D unclear. V lost 0 bases and J lost 6, with 11 bases in between. Germline V lookup: CDR1 SGHDN, CDR2 FVKESK. This CDR3 has 14 residues. The CDR3 bases are TGTGCCAGCAGCCAAGATCTAGACATTGATGGCTACACCTTC. Translation gives CASSQDLDIDGYTF.

The chain combines TRBV9 with TRBJ2-5; D uncertain. V lost 4 bases, J lost 0 bases, and 16 bases lay in between. Germline CDR1 is SGDLS and CDR2 is YYNGEE. The CDR3 consists of 16 residues. CDR3 sequence reads: CASSPSGRNNQETQYF. The DNA for the CDR3 is TGTGCCAGCAGCCCCTCTGGGCGCAACAACCAAGAGACCCAGTACTTC.

The rearrangement joins TRBV7-7 to TRBJ2-2, with D perhaps being TRBD1 or TRBD2 (5 bases each). Germline V gene sequence: CDR1 SSHAT, CDR2 FNYEAQ (reference sequence). The CDR3 covers 16 residues. V gave up 2 bases and J gave up 2 bases, with 12 bases separating them. CDR3 bases: TGTGCCAGCAGCTTAAACGGGGCCCTAAACACCGGGGAGCTGTTTTTT. It codes for CASSLNGALNTGELFF.

The chain has TRBV28 and TRBJ2-1; 7 nucleotides match TRBD1. The CDR3 spans 15 residues. With 5 bases clipped from V and 6 bases from J, the junction kept 10 bases outside the gene matches. The germline CDR1 and CDR2 sequences are MDHEN and SYDVKM. This chain's CDR3 is CASSPPRQGRNEQFF. The CDR3, as DNA: TGTGCCAGCAGTCCTCCCCGACAGGGTCGCAATGAGCAGTTCTTC.

The chain has TRBV7-2 and TRBJ1-5; 7 nucleotides agree with TRBD1. The germline gives CDR1 SGHTA, CDR2 FQGNSA. The CDR3 sequence is 15 residues long. Trimming took 2 bases from V and 2 from J; bases not matched to a gene: 3. CDR3 amino acids: CASSLFTGGNQPQHF. The DNA for the CDR3 is TGTGCCAGCAGCTTATTCACAGGGGGCAATCAGCCCCAGCATTTT. Supplemented by reference TRBV7-2 and TRBJ1-5, the full variable domain reads GAGVSQSPSNKVTEKGKDVELRCDPISGHTALYWYRQSLGQGLEFLIYFQGNSAPDKSGLPSDRFSAERTGGSVSTLTIQRTQQEDSAVYLCASSLFTGGNQPQHFGDGTRLSIL.

The chain has TRBV6-5 and TRBJ1-5; D remains unclear. CDR3 length: 15 residues. In germline, CDR1 is MNHEY, CDR2 SVGAGI. The V end was cut by 0 bases, the J end by 3 bases, with 9 bases between. CDR3 residues: CASSYSAEPNQPQHF. CDR3 DNA sequence: TGTGCCAGCAGTTACTCGGCGGAGCCCAATCAGCCCCAGCATTTT.

J is TRBJ2-2 and V is TRBV5-1; D possibly corresponds to TRBD2 (6 bases). CDR3 length: 14 amino acids. V was clipped by 2 bases and J by 6 bases, with 11 bases between them. Germline values: CDR1 SGHRS, CDR2 YFSETQ. CDR3 nucleotides: TGCGCCAGCAGCTTTACTAGCCGGGCCGGGGAGCTGTTTTTT. Its translation is CASSFTSRAGELFF. Full variable domain (remainder filled in from reference TRBV5-1 and TRBJ2-2): KAGVTQTPRYLIKTRGQQVTLSCSPISGHRSVSWYQQTPGQGLQFLFEYFSETQRNKGNFPGRFSGRQFSNSRSEMNVSTLELGDSALYLCASSFTSRAGELFFGEGSRLTVL.